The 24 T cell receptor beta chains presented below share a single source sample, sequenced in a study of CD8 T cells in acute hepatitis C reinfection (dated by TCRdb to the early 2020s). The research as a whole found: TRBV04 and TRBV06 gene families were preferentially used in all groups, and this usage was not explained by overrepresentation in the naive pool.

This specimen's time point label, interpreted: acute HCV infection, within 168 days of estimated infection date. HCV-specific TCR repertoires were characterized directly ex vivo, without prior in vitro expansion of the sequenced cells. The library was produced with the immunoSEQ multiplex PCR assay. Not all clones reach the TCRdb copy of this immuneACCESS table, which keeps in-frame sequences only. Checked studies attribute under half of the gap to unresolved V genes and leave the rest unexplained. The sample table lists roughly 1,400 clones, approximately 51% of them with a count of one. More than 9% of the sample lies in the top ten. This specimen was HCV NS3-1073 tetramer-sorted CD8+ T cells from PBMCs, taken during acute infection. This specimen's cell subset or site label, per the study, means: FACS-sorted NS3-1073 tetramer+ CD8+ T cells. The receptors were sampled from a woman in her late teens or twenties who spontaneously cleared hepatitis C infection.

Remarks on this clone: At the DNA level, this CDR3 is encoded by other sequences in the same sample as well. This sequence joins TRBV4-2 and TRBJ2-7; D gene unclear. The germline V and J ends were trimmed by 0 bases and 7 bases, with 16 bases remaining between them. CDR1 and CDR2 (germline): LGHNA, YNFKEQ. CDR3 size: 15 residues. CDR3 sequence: CASSQELGPWGEQYF. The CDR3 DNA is TGTGCCAGCAGCCAAGAGTTGGGCCCGTGGGGAGAGCAGTACTTC.

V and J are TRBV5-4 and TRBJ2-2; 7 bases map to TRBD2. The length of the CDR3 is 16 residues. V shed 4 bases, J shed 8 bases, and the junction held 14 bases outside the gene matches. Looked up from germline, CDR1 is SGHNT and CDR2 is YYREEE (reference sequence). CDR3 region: CASSQDGAGAVGELFF. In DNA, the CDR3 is TGTGCCAGCAGCCAAGATGGGGCGGGAGCTGTTGGGGAGCTGTTTTTT. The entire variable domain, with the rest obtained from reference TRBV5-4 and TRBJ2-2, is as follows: ETGVTQSPTHLIKTRGQQVTLRCSSQSGHNTVSWYQQALGQGPQFIFQYYREEENGRGNFPPRFSGLQFPNYSSELNVNALELDDSALYLCASSQDGAGAVGELFFGEGSRLTVL.

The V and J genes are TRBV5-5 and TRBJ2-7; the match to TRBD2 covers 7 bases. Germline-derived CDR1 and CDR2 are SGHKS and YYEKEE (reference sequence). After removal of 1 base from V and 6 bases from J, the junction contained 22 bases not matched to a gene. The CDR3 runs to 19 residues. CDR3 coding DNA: TGTGCCAGCAGCTTGTTGGGCCCGGGGACGGGGACTATTTCGGGCGAGCAGTACTTC. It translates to CASSLLGPGTGTISGEQYF.

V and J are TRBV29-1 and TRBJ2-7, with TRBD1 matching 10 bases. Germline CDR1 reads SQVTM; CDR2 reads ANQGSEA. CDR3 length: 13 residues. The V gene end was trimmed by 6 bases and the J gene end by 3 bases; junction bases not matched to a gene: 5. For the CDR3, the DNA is TGCAGCGTATCGTGGACAGGGGGCTACGAGCAGTACTTC. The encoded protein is CSVSWTGGYEQYF.

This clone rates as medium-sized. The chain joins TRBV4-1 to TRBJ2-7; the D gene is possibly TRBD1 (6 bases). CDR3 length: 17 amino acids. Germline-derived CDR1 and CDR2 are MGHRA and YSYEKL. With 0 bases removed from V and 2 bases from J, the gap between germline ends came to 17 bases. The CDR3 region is CASSQERGPGQPYEQYF. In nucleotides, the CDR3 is TGCGCCAGCAGCCAAGAACGGGGTCCGGGACAACCCTACGAGCAGTACTTC.

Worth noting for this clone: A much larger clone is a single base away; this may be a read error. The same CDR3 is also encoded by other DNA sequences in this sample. Written as DNA, the CDR3 is TGTGCCACCAGCACGCCGGTGGGGCTTAATACCGGGGAGCTGTTTTTT. It is translated as CATSTPVGLNTGELFF. The genes are TRBV15 and TRBJ2-2, with D tentatively TRBD1 (5 bases). V was trimmed by 4 bases and J by 5 bases, leaving 17 bases between them. The CDR3 contains 16 residues. Germline V CDR1 and CDR2: LNHNV, YYDKDF (reference sequence). The variable domain in full, with the rest retrieved from reference TRBV15 and TRBJ2-2, is DAMVIQNPRYQVTQFGKPVTLSCSQTLNHNVMYWYQQKSSQAPKLLFHYYDKDFNNEADTPDNFQSRRPNTSFCFLDIRSPGLGDTAMYLCATSTPVGLNTGELFFGEGSRLTVL.

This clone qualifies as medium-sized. CDR3 loop: CASSLYRQAYEQYF. The CDR3 DNA is TGTGCCAGCAGTTTGTACAGACAAGCCTACGAGCAGTACTTC. The gene calls are TRBV27 and TRBJ2-7; D unresolved. The length of the CDR3 is 14 residues. Looked up from germline, CDR1 is MNHEY and CDR2 is SMNVEV (reference sequence). Trimming took 3 bases from V and 2 from J, leaving 11 bases between them.

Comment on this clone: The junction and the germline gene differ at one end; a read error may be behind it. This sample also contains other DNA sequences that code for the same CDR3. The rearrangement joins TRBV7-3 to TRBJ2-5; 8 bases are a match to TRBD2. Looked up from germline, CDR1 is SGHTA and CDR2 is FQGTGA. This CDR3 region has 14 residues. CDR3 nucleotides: TGTGCCAGCAGCTTAGCGGGAGGCCGAGAGACTCAGTACTTC. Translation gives CASSLAGGRETQYF.

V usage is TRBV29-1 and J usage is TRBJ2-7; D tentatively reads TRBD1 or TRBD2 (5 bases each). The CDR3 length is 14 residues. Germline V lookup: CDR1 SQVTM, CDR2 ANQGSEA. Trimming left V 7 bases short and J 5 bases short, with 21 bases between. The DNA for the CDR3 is TGCAGCGCCCATCCCCGGGGCCGGGACCACGAGCAGTACTTC. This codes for CSAHPRGRDHEQYF.

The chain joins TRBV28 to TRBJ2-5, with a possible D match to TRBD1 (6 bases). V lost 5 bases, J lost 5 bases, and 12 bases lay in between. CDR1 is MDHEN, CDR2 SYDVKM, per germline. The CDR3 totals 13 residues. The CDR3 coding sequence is TGTGCCAGCAGTATACAGGGAATGGAGACCCAGTACTTC. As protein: CASSIQGMETQYF.

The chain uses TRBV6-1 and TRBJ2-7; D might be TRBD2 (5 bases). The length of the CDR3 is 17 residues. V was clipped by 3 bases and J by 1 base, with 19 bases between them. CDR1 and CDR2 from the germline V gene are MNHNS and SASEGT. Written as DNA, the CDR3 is TGTGCCAGCAGTGACCTGAGAGGACTCCACATGTCCTACGAGCAGTACTTC. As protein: CASSDLRGLHMSYEQYF.

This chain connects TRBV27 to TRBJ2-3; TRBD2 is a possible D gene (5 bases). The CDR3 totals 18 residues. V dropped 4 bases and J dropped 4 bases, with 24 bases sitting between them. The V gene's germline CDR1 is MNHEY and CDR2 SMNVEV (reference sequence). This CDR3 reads CASSSTNLGLLRSDTQYF. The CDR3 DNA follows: TGTGCCAGCAGTTCCACCAACCTAGGACTTCTTAGGTCAGATACGCAGTATTTT.

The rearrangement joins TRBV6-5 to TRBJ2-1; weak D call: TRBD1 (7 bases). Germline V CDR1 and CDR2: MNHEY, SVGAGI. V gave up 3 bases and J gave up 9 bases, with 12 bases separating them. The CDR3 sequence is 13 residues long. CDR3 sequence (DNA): TGTGCCAGCAGTTATCAGGAGGGGGCTGAGCAGTTCTTC. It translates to CASSYQEGAEQFF.

In DNA, the CDR3 is TGTGCCAGCAGCACCGGGACAGGCCACGAGCAGTACTTC. Translating gives CASSTGTGHEQYF. This chain joins TRBV11-1 and TRBJ2-7; 8 bases match TRBD1. J gave up 5 bases and V 5 bases, and 5 bases lay outside the gene matches. The CDR3 is made up of 13 amino acids. Germline-derived CDR1 and CDR2 are SGHAT and FQDESV (reference sequence).

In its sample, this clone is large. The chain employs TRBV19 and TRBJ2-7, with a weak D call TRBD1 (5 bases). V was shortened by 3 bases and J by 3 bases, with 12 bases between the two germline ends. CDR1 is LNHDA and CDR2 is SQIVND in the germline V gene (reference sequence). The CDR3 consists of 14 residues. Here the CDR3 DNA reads TGTGCCAGTAGTATGTTTGTTCAGGGCTACGAGCAGTACTTC. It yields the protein CASSMFVQGYEQYF.

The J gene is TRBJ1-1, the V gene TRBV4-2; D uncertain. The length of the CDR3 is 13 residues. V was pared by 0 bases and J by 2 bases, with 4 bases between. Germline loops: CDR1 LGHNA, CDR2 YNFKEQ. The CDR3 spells CASSQETNTEAFF. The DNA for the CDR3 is TGTGCCAGCAGCCAAGAGACCAACACTGAAGCTTTCTTT.

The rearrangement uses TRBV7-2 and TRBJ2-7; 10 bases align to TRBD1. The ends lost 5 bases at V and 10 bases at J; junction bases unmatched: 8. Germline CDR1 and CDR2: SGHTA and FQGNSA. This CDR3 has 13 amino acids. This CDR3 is CASSIPGTGEQYF. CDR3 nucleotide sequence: TGTGCCAGCAGCATCCCCGGGACAGGGGAACAGTACTTC.

CDR3 sequence reads: CASSLVGWGSVEAFF. CDR3 DNA sequence: TGTGCCAGCAGCTTAGTTGGCTGGGGCAGCGTTGAAGCTTTCTTT. The chain couples TRBV11-3 to TRBJ1-1; TRBD1 might be the D (5 bases). The CDR3 is 15 residues long. V was clipped by 1 base and J by 7 bases, with 16 bases between them. In germline, CDR1 is SGHNT, CDR2 YENEEA.

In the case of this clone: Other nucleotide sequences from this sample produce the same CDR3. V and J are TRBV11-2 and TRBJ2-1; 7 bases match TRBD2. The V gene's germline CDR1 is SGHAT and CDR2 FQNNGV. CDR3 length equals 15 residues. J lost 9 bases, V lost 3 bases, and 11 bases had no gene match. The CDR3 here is CASSLEAGPWGEQFF. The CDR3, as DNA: TGTGCCAGCAGCTTGGAAGCGGGACCTTGGGGTGAGCAGTTCTTC.

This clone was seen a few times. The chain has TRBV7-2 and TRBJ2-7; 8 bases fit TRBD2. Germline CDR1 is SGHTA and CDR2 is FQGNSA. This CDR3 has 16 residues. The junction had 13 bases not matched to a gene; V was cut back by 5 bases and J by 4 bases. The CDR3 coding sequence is TGTGCCAGCAGCACCAGTGGCGCGGGAGGCTCGTACGAGCAGTACTTC. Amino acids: CASSTSGAGGSYEQYF.

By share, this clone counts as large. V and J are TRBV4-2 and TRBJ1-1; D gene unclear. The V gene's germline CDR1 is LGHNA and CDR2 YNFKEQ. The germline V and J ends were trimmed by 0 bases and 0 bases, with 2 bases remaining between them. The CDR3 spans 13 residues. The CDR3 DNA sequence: TGTGCCAGCAGCCAAGAGTTGAACACTGAAGCTTTCTTT. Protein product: CASSQELNTEAFF.

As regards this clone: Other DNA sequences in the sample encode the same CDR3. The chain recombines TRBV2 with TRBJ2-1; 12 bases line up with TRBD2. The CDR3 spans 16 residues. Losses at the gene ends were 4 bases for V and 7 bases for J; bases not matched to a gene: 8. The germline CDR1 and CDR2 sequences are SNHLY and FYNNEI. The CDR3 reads CASSGRTSGEPNEQFF. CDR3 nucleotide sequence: TGTGCCAGCAGTGGAAGGACTAGCGGGGAACCAAATGAGCAGTTCTTC.

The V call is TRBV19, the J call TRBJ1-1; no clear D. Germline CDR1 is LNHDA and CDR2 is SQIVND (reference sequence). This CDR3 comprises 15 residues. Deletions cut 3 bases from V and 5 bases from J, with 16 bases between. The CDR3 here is CASSISLWGGTEAFF. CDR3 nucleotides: TGTGCCAGTAGTATCTCCTTGTGGGGTGGGACTGAAGCTTTCTTT.

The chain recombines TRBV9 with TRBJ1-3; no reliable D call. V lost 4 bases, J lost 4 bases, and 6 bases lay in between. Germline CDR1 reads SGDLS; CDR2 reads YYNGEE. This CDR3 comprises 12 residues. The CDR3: CASSLGGNTIYF. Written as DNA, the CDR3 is TGTGCCAGCAGCCTAGGCGGAAACACCATATATTTT.